This TCR beta chain was captured by sequencing in a study of CD8+CD57+ T cells in acquired aplastic anemia. As for this clonotype: A clone one base away is much larger, so this may be a read error.

Profiling of TCR beta VDJ combinations and CDR3 sequences used genomic DNA as template. TCRdb reprocessed the reads via MiXCR and lists one record per CDR3 protein. The sample yields about 170,000 distinct CDR3 sequences, roughly 45% seen once. From germline, CDR1 is SGDLS and CDR2 YYNGEE. This CDR3 spans 13 amino acids. V was clipped by 4 bases and J by 6 bases, with 13 bases between them. This receptor was identified in a human donor in good health. Sequencing was done on a sample of sorted CD4+, CD8+, or CD8+CD57+ T cells (not recorded which) from PBMCs. V is TRBV9 and J is TRBJ1-2; weak D call: TRBD1 (5 bases). The CDR3 nucleotides read TGTGCCAGCAGCCCGATTGGGGGGGATGGCTACACCTTC. This codes for CASSPIGGDGYTF.